This TCR beta chain was observed in a study of T cells after yellow fever vaccination. The study, taken as a whole, reports: Abundant bulk-population clonotypes could contaminate the FACS-sorted repertoires.

With V trimmed by 5 bases and J by 0 bases, 1 base remained unmatched. The germline CDR1 and CDR2 sequences are MNHNY and SVGAGI (reference sequence). The CDR3 loop spans 14 amino acids. In TCRdb, the 5' RACE reads were re-called with MiXCR into one record per CDR3 protein. The table shows about 340,000 distinct CDR3 sequences, with around 4.1% occurring only once. This clonotype has at least ten counts. Antigen unknown. This TCR was sampled from a man aged 18 to 35 who received the YFV17D yellow fever vaccine. The sample in question was PBMCs, obtained 5 days after the yellow fever booster vaccination. This chain uses TRBV6-6 with TRBJ1-3; TRBD1 matches 7 bases. CDR3 DNA sequence: TGTGCCAGCAGTGGGACAGACTCTGGAAACACCATATATTTT. Protein product: CASSGTDSGNTIYF.